The clone carrying this T cell receptor (beta chain) was detected only once. Its antigen is currently unknown. The data derive from a study of glioma-infiltrating T cells. The iRepertoire nested amplicon-rescue multiplex PCR amplified TCR alpha and beta CDR3s from RNA. For one-step reverse transcription and amplification, 100-400 ng of tissue mRNA or PBMC total RNA was used. TCRdb ran MiXCR on the multiplex PCR reads and lists one entry per CDR3 protein. The sample consists of about 110,000 distinct CDR3 sequences, less than 30% of them appearing once. Overall study findings and caveats: Very few CDR3 sequences were shared between tissue and blood. Above-expected tissue-blood divergence occurred in all gliomas, most in low-grade ones.

The germline V gene has CDR1 MDHEN and CDR2 SYDVKM. The V end lost 1 base, the J end lost 4 bases, and 10 bases lay between the germline ends. This CDR3 is built from 14 residues. The chain employs TRBV28 and TRBJ1-2, with a possible D match to TRBD1 (6 bases). This TCR was recovered from a human donor with low-grade glioma or glioblastoma, undergoing nonglioma brain surgery, or in good health (not recorded which). Sample: glioma tissue, nonneoplastic brain tissue, or PBMCs (not recorded which). The CDR3 is CASSLLGASYGYTF. CDR3 DNA: TGTGCCAGCAGTTTATTGGGGGCCAGCTATGGCTACACCTTC.